Following are 27 T cell receptor beta chains from one sample sequenced in a study of relationships among human T cell subsets. From mRNA, alpha and beta CDR3 regions were amplified using semiquantitative ARM-PCR. Tagged nested gene-specific primers were used first, then communal superprimers amplified exponentially. MiXCR was run by TCRdb on the multiplex PCR reads, yielding one entry per CDR3 protein. The repertoire holds roughly 15,000 distinct CDR3 sequences, with around 62% as singletons. Sequencing was carried out using total T cells sorted from blood. The receptors stem from a man aged 40-49 years in good health.

This clonotype showed up just a few times. This rearrangement joins TRBV6-6 to TRBJ1-1; D remains ambiguous. Trimming shortened V by 0 bases and J by 3 bases, and 5 bases separated the two germline ends. The CDR3 runs 13 residues. Germline V gives CDR1 MNHNY, CDR2 SVGAGI (reference sequence). CDR3 loop: CASSYSRDTEAFF. The CDR3 region has the DNA TGTGCCAGCAGTTACTCACGAGACACTGAAGCTTTCTTT.

This clonotype has a single count. The chain uses TRBV11-2 and TRBJ2-3; 7 nucleotides line up with TRBD2. Germline CDR1 and CDR2: SGHAT and FQNNGV. The trim removed 5 bases at V and 3 bases at J, leaving 5 bases unmatched. There are 14 residues in the CDR3. Written as DNA, the CDR3 is TGTGCCAGCAGCAACGGACTAGTTACAGATACGCAGTATTTT. Protein product: CASSNGLVTDTQYF.

This rearrangement joins TRBV4-2 to TRBJ2-3; D is unclear. V lost 4 bases, J lost 5 bases, and 10 bases lay in between. Per germline, CDR1 LGHNA and CDR2 YNFKEQ. The CDR3 has 13 residues. The CDR3 here is CASSLLGVDTQYF. CDR3 bases: TGTGCCAGCAGCCTCTTAGGAGTAGATACGCAGTATTTT.

This clonotype was recorded a few times. V and J are TRBV7-3 and TRBJ2-3; TRBD1 is a possible D gene (6 bases). V was cut by 3 bases and J by 4 bases, with 8 bases left in between. The germline gives CDR1 SGHTA, CDR2 FQGTGA. This CDR3 has 13 amino acids. CDR3 amino acids: CASSFKGADTQYF. CDR3 nucleotides: TGTGCCAGCAGCTTCAAGGGGGCAGATACGCAGTATTTT.

This clonotype occurred a few times. Mismatch with germline at one junction end may stem from a read error. CDR3 region: CASSSDRPTEQYF. The CDR3 DNA reads TGTGCTAGCAGCTCGGACCGCCCTACGGAGCAGTACTTC. The rearrangement joins TRBV7-7 to TRBJ2-7; D remains ambiguous. CDR1 SSHAT and CDR2 FNYEAQ come from the germline V gene (reference sequence). This CDR3 spans 13 amino acids.

The J gene is TRBJ1-3, the V gene TRBV28; D gene unclear. V shed 2 bases and J shed 0 bases, with 8 bases lying between them. The CDR3 contains 15 residues. Germline values: CDR1 MDHEN, CDR2 SYDVKM. The chain's CDR3 is CASSLGPSSGNTIYF. The CDR3 DNA follows: TGTGCCAGCAGTTTAGGTCCGAGCTCTGGAAACACCATATATTTT.

The chain recombines TRBV19 with TRBJ1-5; 7 bases are shared with TRBD1. Trimming at V came to 4 bases and at J to 3 bases, leaving 3 bases not matched to a gene. CDR1 and CDR2 (germline): LNHDA, SQIVND (reference sequence). This CDR3 is 14 amino acids long. The CDR3 is CASSTGQANQPQHF. The CDR3 nucleotides read TGTGCCAGTAGTACAGGACAGGCCAATCAGCCCCAGCATTTT.

V is TRBV7-9 and J is TRBJ1-1; 7 bases are a match to TRBD1. Germline V gene sequence: CDR1 SEHNR, CDR2 FQNEAQ (reference sequence). The CDR3 has 15 amino acids. V trimming: 3 bases; J trimming: 4 bases; junction bases outside the gene matches: 8. The CDR3 spells CASSFGDSKGTEAFF. CDR3 in DNA: TGTGCCAGCAGCTTTGGGGACAGTAAGGGCACTGAAGCTTTCTTT.

Within the sample, this clonotype is medium-sized. The genes are TRBV14 and TRBJ2-1; D is unclear. CDR1 is SGHDN and CDR2 is FVKESK in the germline V gene. CDR3 length equals 12 residues. V lost 6 bases, J lost 10 bases, and 13 bases lay in between. In DNA form, the CDR3 reads TGTGCCAGCAGGTCCGGTATCGGCGAGCAGTTCTTC. Translating gives CASRSGIGEQFF.

The J gene is TRBJ2-7, the V gene TRBV29-1, with D unresolved. This CDR3 contains 11 residues. Per the germline V gene, CDR1 is SQVTM and CDR2 is ANQGSEA. Trimming took off 3 bases at V and 3 bases at J, with 6 bases between the two ends. CDR3 nucleotides: TGCAGCGTTGATATGGACTACGAGCAGTACTTC. This encodes CSVDMDYEQYF.

The chain links TRBV27 to TRBJ2-7; 7 bases align to TRBD1. Per germline, CDR1 MNHEY and CDR2 SMNVEV (reference sequence). The J segment lost 0 bases and the V segment lost 6 bases, leaving 5 bases of the junction unmatched. The CDR3 spans 14 residues. The CDR3 DNA reads as TGTGCCAGCAGCTTGACAGGGACCTCCTACGAGCAGTACTTC. This sequence encodes CASSLTGTSYEQYF.

V usage is TRBV12-3 or TRBV12-4 and J usage is TRBJ2-7; no clear D gene. The V gene lost 3 bases and the J gene lost 1 base, with 7 bases spanning the gap. CDR3 length: 13 residues. This chain's CDR3 is CASSFWASYEQYF. The CDR3 DNA follows: TGTGCCAGCAGTTTCTGGGCGTCCTACGAGCAGTACTTC.

V gene TRBV1 combines with J gene TRBJ1-5; no DNA check was done on the table's D call, TRBD1. TRBV1 is noted as a pseudogene. There are 15 residues in the CDR3. CDR3 loop: CTILPGADSNQPRHF. In DNA form, the CDR3 reads TGCACCATCTTACCAGGGGCTGATAGCAATCAGCCCCGGCATTTT.

The chain is built from TRBV7-3 and TRBJ2-2, with D possibly TRBD1 on 7 matching bases. CDR3 length equals 15 residues. V lost 3 bases and J lost 8, with 16 bases in between. Germline CDR1 and CDR2: SGHTA and FQGTGA. CDR3 protein: CASSFATGEVGELFF. CDR3 DNA: TGTGCCAGCAGCTTCGCTACAGGGGAGGTTGGGGAGCTGTTTTTT.

The CDR3 loop is CASSDSSSSTDTQYF. CDR3 DNA sequence: TGTGCCAGCAGTGACTCAAGTAGCAGCACAGATACGCAGTATTTT. V and J are TRBV6-4 and TRBJ2-3; D call uncertain. The CDR3 is 15 residues long. Germline V lookup: CDR1 MRHNA, CDR2 SNTAGT. V was pared by 0 bases and J by 0 bases, with 7 bases between.

The V and J genes are TRBV12-3 or TRBV12-4 and TRBJ2-3; D assignment may be TRBD1 or TRBD2 (5 bases each). V was pared by 1 base and J by 6 bases, with 8 bases between. This CDR3 region has 13 residues. The DNA of the CDR3 is TGTGCCAGCAGTTTAGGGGGGTCCGATACGCAGTATTTT. Encoded protein: CASSLGGSDTQYF.

The chain carries TRBV11-2 and TRBJ2-3; D is uncertain. This CDR3 has 14 amino acids. Germline CDR1 is SGHAT and CDR2 is FQNNGV. Trimming left V 4 bases short and J 5 bases short, with 13 bases between. CDR3: CASSSPRRGDTQYF. The CDR3 DNA reads as TGTGCCAGCAGCTCGCCGCGGCGCGGAGATACGCAGTATTTT.

The V call is TRBV29-1, the J call TRBJ1-1; a possible D gene is TRBD1 (5 bases). Germline V lookup: CDR1 SQVTM, CDR2 ANQGSEA. Trimming shortened V by 7 bases and J by 1 base, and 10 bases separated the two germline ends. CDR3 length: 12 residues. As DNA, the CDR3 is TGCAGCGCAGGGACGGCGAACACTGAAGCTTTCTTT. Translating gives CSAGTANTEAFF.

The genes are TRBV6-6 and TRBJ1-1, with no clear D. The CDR3 contains 11 residues. Germline lookup yields CDR1 MNHNY and CDR2 SVGAGI (reference sequence). V was shortened by 2 bases and J by 7 bases, with 5 bases between the two germline ends. For the CDR3, the DNA is TGTGCCAGCAGTTACACAGTTGAAGCTTTCTTT. As protein: CASSYTVEAFF.

The V call is TRBV30, the J call TRBJ2-1, with TRBD2 as a possible D gene (5 bases). This CDR3 is built from 14 residues. The V end was cut by 2 bases, the J end by 7 bases, with 15 bases between. CDR1 and CDR2 (germline): GTSNPN, SVGIG (reference sequence). In DNA, the CDR3 is TGTGCCTGGAGTCCCGGGTCTAGCAGTAATGAGCAGTTCTTC. Translated: CAWSPGSSSNEQFF.

The chain recombines TRBV11-2 with TRBJ2-1; D might be TRBD2 (6 bases). Trimming took 5 bases from V and 10 from J, leaving 12 bases between them. Germline V gene lookup returns CDR1 SGHAT and CDR2 FQNNGV. The CDR3 length is 12 residues. CDR3 in DNA: TGTGCCAGCAGCGGGGCGGGGTTCGAGCAGTTCTTC. It specifies CASSGAGFEQFF. Variable domain in full (rest from reference TRBV11-2 and TRBJ2-1): EAGVAQSPRYKIIEKRQSVAFWCNPISGHATLYWYQQILGQGPKLLIQFQNNGVVDDSQLPKDRFSAERLKGVDSTLKIQPAKLEDSAVYLCASSGAGFEQFFGPGTRLTVL.

CDR3 amino acids: CASSLDGQVTDTQYF. Written as DNA, the CDR3 is TGTGCCAGCAGCTTAGATGGACAGGTCACAGATACGCAGTATTTT. The V and J genes are TRBV11-2 and TRBJ2-3; TRBD1 matches at 7 bases. Germline trimming cut 0 bases from V and 2 bases from J; bases unmatched to any gene: 2. There are 15 residues in the CDR3. Germline-derived CDR1 and CDR2 are SGHAT and FQNNGV.

This chain uses TRBV16 with TRBJ1-1; no clear D. The CDR3 is made up of 14 amino acids. Deletions cut 2 bases from V and 5 bases from J, with 12 bases between. Per the germline V gene, CDR1 is KGHSY and CDR2 is FQNENV. CDR3 coding DNA: TGTGCCAGCAGCCAAGGAAAAGGTCCGACTGAAGCTTTCTTT. Its protein is CASSQGKGPTEAFF.

The chain is built from TRBV29-1 and TRBJ1-2; tentative D call: TRBD1 (6 bases). CDR3 size: 14 residues. CDR1 and CDR2 from the germline V gene are SQVTM and ANQGSEA. The ends were cut back, 3 bases at V and 3 bases at J, with 14 bases in the middle. The CDR3 loop is CSVEDPGADYGYTF. DNA of the CDR3: TGCAGCGTTGAGGACCCGGGGGCAGACTATGGCTACACCTTC.

In this sample, this clonotype turned up once. The chain employs TRBV28 and TRBJ2-7, with 8 bases aligning to TRBD1. The V gene's germline CDR1 is MDHEN and CDR2 SYDVKM. With V trimmed by 4 bases and J by 2 bases, 7 bases remained unmatched. The CDR3 has 15 amino acids. The CDR3 DNA is TGTGCCAGCAGTTCAAACAGGGGGAGTCCCTACGAGCAGTACTTC. Its translation: CASSSNRGSPYEQYF. Full variable domain (remainder filled in from reference TRBV28 and TRBJ2-7): DVKVTQSSRYLVKRTGEKVFLECVQDMDHENMFWYRQDPGLGLRLIYFSYDVKMKEKGDIPEGYSVSREKKERFSLILESASTNQTSMYLCASSSNRGSPYEQYFGPGTRLTVT.

The V gene is TRBV29-1, the J gene TRBJ2-3; D is perhaps TRBD2 (6 bases). There are 15 residues in the CDR3. The V gene lost 2 bases and the J gene lost 2 bases, with 14 bases spanning the gap. CDR1 SQVTM and CDR2 ANQGSEA come from the germline V gene. The CDR3 reads CSVENGDSTTDTQYF. CDR3 sequence (DNA): TGCAGCGTTGAAAATGGGGACTCGACCACAGATACGCAGTATTTT.

Only a few counts were recorded for this clonotype. The chain recombines TRBV12-3 or TRBV12-4 with TRBJ2-7; weak D call: TRBD1 (6 bases). This CDR3 region has 15 residues. V gave up 6 bases and J gave up 2 bases, with 17 bases separating them. The CDR3 protein is CASRASGVLPYEQYF. The CDR3 DNA is TGTGCCAGCAGGGCCTCAGGGGTACTCCCCTACGAGCAGTACTTC.